This record concerns one T cell receptor (beta chain) sequence. Its matching antigen is unknown. Germline assignment: CDR1 LNHDA and CDR2 SQIVND (reference sequence). Between the trimmed V and J ends, which lost 5 bases and 1 base, there was a span of 11 bases. The CDR3 consists of 14 residues. The data are from a study of cytomegalovirus exposure and HLA in healthy donors. Points from the study as a whole: Cytomegalovirus association was listed for 150 to 200 TCR beta chains. Previous analysis showed most TCR beta V segments were productive about 90% or about 30% of the time. Most TCR sequences were uncommon, yet certain public TCRs appeared in many donors. Reportedly, cytomegalovirus status was diagnosed with high sensitivity and specificity.

PCR involved 60 Vbeta and 13 Jbeta primers. Measured with immunoSEQ multiplex PCR; TCRdb has only the in-frame clones, and not every one. Of about 120,000 clones listed, 75% are singletons. The sample comprised PBMCs. The sequence came from a woman between 40 and 50 years old in good health and CMV-seropositive. This rearrangement joins TRBV19 to TRBJ1-1; D ambiguous. DNA of the CDR3: TGTGCCAGTAGTCCTTCCATACAGAACACTGAAGCTTTCTTT. Protein product: CASSPSIQNTEAFF.